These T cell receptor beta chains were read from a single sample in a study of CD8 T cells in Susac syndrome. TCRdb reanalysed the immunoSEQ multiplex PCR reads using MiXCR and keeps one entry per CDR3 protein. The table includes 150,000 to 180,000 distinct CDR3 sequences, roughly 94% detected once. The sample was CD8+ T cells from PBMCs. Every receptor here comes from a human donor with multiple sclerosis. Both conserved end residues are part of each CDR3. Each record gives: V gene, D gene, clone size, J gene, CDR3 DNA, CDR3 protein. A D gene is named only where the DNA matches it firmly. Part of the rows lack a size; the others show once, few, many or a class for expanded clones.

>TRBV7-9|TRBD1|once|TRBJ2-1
TGTGCCAGCAGCCCCGGGACAGGGAGTAAGTTCTTC
CASSPGTGSKFF
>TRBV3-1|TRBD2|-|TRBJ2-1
TGTGCCAGCAGTCACACAATAGCGGGCGCCTACAATGAGCAGTTCTTC
CASSHTIAGAYNEQFF
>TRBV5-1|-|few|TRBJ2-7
TGCGCCAGCAGCTTGGCCGGTTCCCCATCCTACGAGCAGTACTTC
CASSLAGSPSYEQYF
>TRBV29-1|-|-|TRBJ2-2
TGCAGCGTTTTTGACGCCGCGAACACCGGGGAGCTGTTTTTT
CSVFDAANTGELFF
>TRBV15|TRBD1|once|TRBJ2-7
TGTGCCACCAGCAGGCACGCGGGACAGGGAGTTATTAGCGAGCAGTACTTC
CATSRHAGQGVISEQYF
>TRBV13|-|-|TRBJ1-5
TGTGCCAGCAGCTCCAGTGGCCTTGGGCAGCCCCAGCATTTT
CASSSSGLGQPQHF
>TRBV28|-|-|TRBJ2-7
TGTGCCAGCAGTATACCAGGCGCCAACTACGAGCAGTACTTC
CASSIPGANYEQYF
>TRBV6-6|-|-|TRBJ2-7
TGTGCCAGCAGTTACCTCAGGGAGCAGTACTTC
CASSYLREQYF
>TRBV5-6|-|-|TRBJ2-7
TGTGCCAGCAGCCCTCAACGTGGGGGGTCCTACGAGCAGTACTTC
CASSPQRGGSYEQYF
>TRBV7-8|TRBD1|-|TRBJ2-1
TGTGCCAGCAGCTATGGACAGGGTATTCACAATGAGCAGTTCTTC
CASSYGQGIHNEQFF
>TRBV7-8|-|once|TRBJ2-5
TGTGCCAGCAGCCGAAAAGGGGGTAGCTTGGAGGAGACCCAGTACTTC
CASSRKGGSLEETQYF
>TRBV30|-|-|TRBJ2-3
TGTGCCTGGAGTCCCCCGTTCGGGCGGGGATTTGATACGCAGTATTTT
CAWSPPFGRGFDTQYF
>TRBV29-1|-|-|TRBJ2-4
TGCAGCGTTGCGGGCCTTAGTGGGGTAGCCAAAAACATTCAGTACTTC
CSVAGLSGVAKNIQYF
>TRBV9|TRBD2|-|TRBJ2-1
TGTGCCAGCAGCGTAGATAAGGCTAGCGGGGGTTACAATGAGCAGTTCTTC
CASSVDKASGGYNEQFF
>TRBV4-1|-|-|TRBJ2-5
TGCGCCAGCAGCCAAGGGCTAGCGCCACAAGAGACCCAGTACTTC
CASSQGLAPQETQYF
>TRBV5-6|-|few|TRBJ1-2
TGTGCCAGCAGCCCCAATAACTATGGCTACACCTTC
CASSPNNYGYTF
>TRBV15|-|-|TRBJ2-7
TGTGCCACCAGCAGATCTGGAGAGGGCCGCGTCGACGAGCAGTACTTC
CATSRSGEGRVDEQYF
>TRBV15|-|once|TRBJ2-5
TGTGCCACCAGCAGAGATAAAGGCCGGCAACAGACCCAGTACTTC
CATSRDKGRQQTQYF
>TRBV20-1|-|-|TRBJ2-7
TGCAGTGCTAGAGATTTGGACAGAGGCTACGAGCAGTGCTTC
CSARDLDRGYEQCF
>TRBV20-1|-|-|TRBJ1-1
TGCAGTGCTCTACCAGGGAATGGTGCTGAAGCTTTCTTT
CSALPGNGAEAFF
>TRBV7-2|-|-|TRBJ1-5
TGTGCCAGCAGCTTAGGGTCGGCGGTTCTGCCCCAGCATTTT
CASSLGSAVLPQHF
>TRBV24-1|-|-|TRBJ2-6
TGTGCCACCAGTGACCAGGTTGGGGTCTCTGGGGCCAACGTCCTGACTTTC
CATSDQVGVSGANVLTF
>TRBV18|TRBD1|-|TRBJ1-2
TGTGCCAGCTCGCCGATCCTATTGGACAGGAATGGCTACACCTTC
CASSPILLDRNGYTF
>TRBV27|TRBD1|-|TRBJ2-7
TGTGCCAGCAGTGACTGGACAGGGTCGTACTTC
CASSDWTGSYF
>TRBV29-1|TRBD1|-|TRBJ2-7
TGCAGCGTGCCACAGGGGGGCGAGCAGTACTTC
CSVPQGGEQYF
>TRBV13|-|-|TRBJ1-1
TGTGCCAGCAGTTCAGAGGGGCGGAACACTGAAGCTTTCTTT
CASSSEGRNTEAFF
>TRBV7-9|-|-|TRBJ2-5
TGTGCCAGCAGCTTAGCTTCGGGGATGGGCGGTGAACAAGAGACCCAGTACTTC
CASSLASGMGGEQETQYF
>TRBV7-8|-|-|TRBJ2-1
TGTGCCAGCAGTTTGTCCTACAATGAGCAGTTCTTC
CASSLSYNEQFF
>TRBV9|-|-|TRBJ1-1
TGTGCCAGCAGCCCCGGGACATACCCTGAAGCTTTCTTT
CASSPGTYPEAFF